These 5 T cell receptor beta chains originate from one sample sequenced in a study of regulatory T cells in long-lasting Graves disease. Stated time point: newly diagnosed GD, antithyroid drugs for less than 3 months. RNA isolated from PBMCs was used to make the TCR library. Construction of TCR beta libraries relied on iRepertoire HTBI primers and on Arm-PCR targeting CDR3 regions. Each CDR3 protein is one row after TCRdb ran MiXCR on the multiplex PCR reads. The sample shows roughly 610,000 distinct CDR3 sequences, about 16% of them seen only once. This sample was shared with a second study, whose subject was T cells in Graves' hyperthyroidism and ophthalmopathy.

The specimen was peripheral blood mononuclear cells (PBMCs), collected at new diagnosis, from a patient treated with antithyroid drugs. The origin of the receptors is a man between 18 and 29 years old with Graves disease.

This clonotype has only a few counts. This sequence joins TRBV20-1 and TRBJ2-5, with TRBD2 matching 13 bases. V dropped 3 bases and J dropped 5; count of bases not matched to a gene: 15. The CDR3 runs 18 residues. Germline CDR1 reads DFQATT; CDR2 reads SNEGSKA (reference sequence). This CDR3 is CSASQILAGGPQGETQYF. The CDR3 DNA sequence: TGCAGTGCTAGCCAAATACTAGCGGGAGGGCCCCAGGGGGAGACCCAGTACTTC.

The gene calls are TRBV9 and TRBJ2-3; 11 bases fit TRBD2. Germline-derived CDR1 and CDR2 are SGDLS and YYNGEE. The length of the CDR3 is 16 residues. Trimming at V came to 4 bases and at J to 2 bases, leaving 6 bases not matched to a gene. CDR3 in amino acids: CASSKGTSGYTDTQYF. The CDR3 DNA follows: TGTGCCAGCAGCAAAGGGACTAGCGGTTACACAGATACGCAGTATTTT.

This clonotype has at least ten counts. The V and J genes are TRBV11-2 and TRBJ2-7; D not resolved. The V gene's germline CDR1 is SGHAT and CDR2 FQNNGV. V lost 2 bases and J lost 5, with 10 bases in between. This CDR3 is 13 amino acids long. As DNA, the CDR3 is TGTGCCAGCAGCTTAACCAGTGTGCACGAGCAGTACTTC. It encodes CASSLTSVHEQYF.

This clonotype has a count of ten or more. V gene TRBV28 combines with J gene TRBJ1-2, with 7 bases lining up with TRBD1. Trimming at V came to 5 bases and at J to 4 bases, leaving 10 bases not matched to a gene. This CDR3 has 15 amino acids. Germline V CDR1 and CDR2: MDHEN, SYDVKM. The CDR3 nucleotides read TGTGCCAGCAGTCAGGCCGGGACAGTATCCTATGGCTACACCTTC. Translated: CASSQAGTVSYGYTF.

The chain is built from TRBV7-9 and TRBJ2-1; tentatively, D is TRBD2 (7 bases). The CDR3 spans 16 residues. Germline CDR1 SEHNR, CDR2 FQNEAQ (reference sequence). V was clipped by 1 base and J by 3 bases, with 13 bases between them. The CDR3 DNA reads TGTGCCAGCAGCTTAGAAGGGGGGGGGCTCTACAATGAGCAGTTCTTC. Its protein product is CASSLEGGGLYNEQFF.